A single T cell receptor (beta chain) is shown here with its context. These data are taken from a study of control samples from healthy donors and cancer patients. V lost 3 bases and J 6 bases, leaving 17 bases between the germline ends. The CDR3 consists of 14 residues. Germline lookup yields CDR1 GTSNPN and CDR2 SVGIG (reference sequence). Some clones are missing from TCRdb's copy, which holds only in-frame ones; the method was immunoSEQ multiplex PCR. Among tens of thousands of clones listed, approximately 94% were seen once. Material for sequencing was blood. The clonotype was recovered from a woman in her twenties or thirties in good health. The V and J genes are TRBV30 and TRBJ1-1; the D gene is possibly TRBD1 (5 bases). The CDR3 DNA follows: TGTGCCTGGAGGGGGGTCCGACAGCCCCCTGAAGCTTTCTTT. This translates into CAWRGVRQPPEAFF. The full variable domain, rest sourced from reference TRBV30 and TRBJ1-1, is SQTIHQWPATLVQPVGSPLSLECTVEGTSNPNLYWYRQAAGRGLQLLFYSVGIGQISSEVPQNLSASRPQDRQFILSSKKLLLSDSGFYLCAWRGVRQPPEAFFGQGTRLTVV.